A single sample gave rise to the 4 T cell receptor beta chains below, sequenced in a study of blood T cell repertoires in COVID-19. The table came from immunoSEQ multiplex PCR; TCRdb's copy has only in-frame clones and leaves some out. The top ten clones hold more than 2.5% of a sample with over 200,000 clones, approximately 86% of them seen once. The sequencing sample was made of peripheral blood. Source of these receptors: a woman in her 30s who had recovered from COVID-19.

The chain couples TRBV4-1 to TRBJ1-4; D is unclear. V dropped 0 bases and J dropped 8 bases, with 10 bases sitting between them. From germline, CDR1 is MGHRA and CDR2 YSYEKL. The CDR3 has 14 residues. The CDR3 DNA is TGCGCCAGCAGCCAAGAGGGTTACGGGGAAAAACTGTTTTTT. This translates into CASSQEGYGEKLFF.

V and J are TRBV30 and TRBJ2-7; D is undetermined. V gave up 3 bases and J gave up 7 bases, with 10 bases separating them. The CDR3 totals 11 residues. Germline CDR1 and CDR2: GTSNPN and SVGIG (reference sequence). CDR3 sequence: CAWSRPLEQYF. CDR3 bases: TGTGCCTGGAGCAGGCCCCTGGAGCAGTACTTC. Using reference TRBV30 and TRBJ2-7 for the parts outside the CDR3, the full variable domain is SQTIHQWPATLVQPVGSPLSLECTVEGTSNPNLYWYRQAAGRGLQLLFYSVGIGQISSEVPQNLSASRPQDRQFILSSKKLLLSDSGFYLCAWSRPLEQYFGPGTRLTVT.

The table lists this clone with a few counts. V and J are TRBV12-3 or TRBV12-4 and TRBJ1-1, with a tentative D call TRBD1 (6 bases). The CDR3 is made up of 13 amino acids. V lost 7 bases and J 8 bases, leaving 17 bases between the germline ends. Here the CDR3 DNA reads TGTGCCAGCACCGAAGACAGGTTATTCGAAGCTTTCTTT. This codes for CASTEDRLFEAFF.

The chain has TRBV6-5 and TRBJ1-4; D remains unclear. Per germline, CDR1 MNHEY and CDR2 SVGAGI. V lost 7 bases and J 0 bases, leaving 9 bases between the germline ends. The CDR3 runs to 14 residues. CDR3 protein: CASTYPATNEKLFF. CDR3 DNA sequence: TGTGCCAGCACCTACCCCGCAACTAATGAAAAACTGTTTTTT.